This entry lists 19 T cell receptor beta chains sequenced from one sample in a study of blood T cells in healthy people across ages. For the second PCR, which ran for 7 to 11 cycles, a sample-barcoded 5' primer and a J-beta primer mix were used. Via MiXCR, TCRdb re-called the 5' RACE reads, giving one row per CDR3 protein. The table shows 910,000 or so distinct CDR3 sequences, with roughly half occurring only once. The sequenced sample consisted of blood. These receptors originate from a woman aged 60-75 years in good health.

The chain uses TRBV4-1 and TRBJ2-7, with D perhaps TRBD1 or TRBD2 (5 bases each). Germline values: CDR1 MGHRA, CDR2 YSYEKL. The CDR3 extends over 15 amino acids. Trimming removed 0 bases from V and 2 bases from J, with 11 bases in between. CDR3: CASSQEGVGTYEQYF. The CDR3 DNA is TGCGCCAGCAGCCAAGAGGGGGTAGGAACCTACGAGCAGTACTTC.

This clonotype is a singleton in its sample. The V gene is TRBV5-1, the J gene TRBJ2-1, with 9 nucleotides matching TRBD2. Germline V lookup: CDR1 SGHRS, CDR2 YFSETQ. Trimming cost V 5 bases and J 6 bases; bases outside gene matches: 12. The CDR3 contains 16 residues. The CDR3 spells CASSPFPGTSFNEQFF. CDR3 coding DNA: TGCGCCAGCAGTCCCTTCCCCGGGACTAGCTTCAATGAGCAGTTCTTC.

The genes are TRBV5-5 and TRBJ1-2; 7 bases match TRBD1. The CDR3 has 16 residues. V was clipped by 0 bases and J by 0 bases; unmatched bases: 5. Looked up from germline, CDR1 is SGHKS and CDR2 is YYEKEE (reference sequence). CDR3: CASSLGPGQTNYGYTF. The CDR3 DNA sequence: TGTGCCAGCAGCTTGGGGCCGGGACAGACTAACTATGGCTACACCTTC.

V is TRBV9 and J is TRBJ2-3, with 9 bases that match TRBD2. V was clipped by 2 bases and J by 2 bases; unmatched bases: 12. CDR3 length: 18 amino acids. Germline V CDR1 and CDR2: SGDLS, YYNGEE. The CDR3 coding sequence is TGTGCCAGCAGCGTGTCCCTGAGCGGGGGGACCCTCACAGATACGCAGTATTTT. This sequence encodes CASSVSLSGGTLTDTQYF.

The chain is built from TRBV27 and TRBJ2-3; D possibly corresponds to TRBD2 (6 bases). Between the trimmed V and J ends, which lost 6 bases and 1 base, there was a span of 11 bases. The CDR3 is 14 residues long. The germline V gene encodes CDR1 MNHEY and CDR2 SMNVEV (reference sequence). The CDR3 loop is CASRRSGRTDTQYF. The CDR3, as DNA: TGTGCCAGCAGACGTAGCGGCCGCACAGATACGCAGTATTTT.

The chain recombines TRBV25-1 with TRBJ2-5; 14 nucleotides agree with TRBD2. CDR3 size: 16 residues. Germline V gives CDR1 MGHDK, CDR2 SYGVNS. V dropped 4 bases and J dropped 5; count of bases not matched to a gene: 6. CDR3: CASSAGTSGSRETQYF. The CDR3 DNA follows: TGTGCCAGCAGTGCTGGGACTAGCGGGAGTCGGGAGACCCAGTACTTC.

The chain carries TRBV5-1 and TRBJ2-1, with TRBD2 matching over 15 bases. This CDR3 has 23 residues. Germline CDR1 reads SGHRS; CDR2 reads YFSETQ. The ends lost 2 bases at V and 7 bases at J; junction bases unmatched: 25. CDR3 DNA: TGCGCCAGCAGCTTAGGGACAGGGCCTACCGGGACTAGCGGGAGGCAAGTGGGGAATGAGCAGTTCTTC. Protein: CASSLGTGPTGTSGRQVGNEQFF.

This clonotype came up a few times. The J gene is TRBJ1-5, the V gene TRBV6-6; D call uncertain. This CDR3 is 15 amino acids long. CDR1 and CDR2 (germline): MNHNY, SVGAGI (reference sequence). The V end was cut by 0 bases, the J end by 0 bases, with 6 bases between. The chain's CDR3 is CASSYSADSNQPQHF. In DNA, the CDR3 is TGTGCCAGCAGTTACTCGGCCGATAGCAATCAGCCCCAGCATTTT.

The rearrangement uses TRBV2 and TRBJ2-5; 8 bases are a match to TRBD2. The CDR3 totals 15 residues. V shed 6 bases, J shed 2 bases, and the junction held 8 bases outside the gene matches. Germline CDR1 and CDR2: SNHLY and FYNNEI. Here the CDR3 reads CASRPRSGGQETQYF. CDR3 coding DNA: TGTGCCAGCAGGCCCAGGAGCGGGGGACAAGAGACCCAGTACTTC.

This clonotype has more than one count but fewer than ten. The V and J genes are TRBV20-1 and TRBJ2-1; 10 bases line up with TRBD2. CDR1 and CDR2 from the germline V gene are DFQATT and SNEGSKA (reference sequence). After removal of 0 bases from V and 7 bases from J, the junction contained 9 bases not matched to a gene. This CDR3 spans 16 amino acids. CDR3 amino acids: CSARERTSGNKNEQFF. CDR3 nucleotide sequence: TGCAGTGCTAGAGAAAGGACTAGCGGAAACAAAAATGAGCAGTTCTTC.

V usage is TRBV10-2 and J usage is TRBJ2-6; TRBD1 agrees at 8 bases. The CDR3 extends over 16 amino acids. The trim removed 7 bases at V and 1 base at J, leaving 6 bases unmatched. Germline lookup yields CDR1 WSHSY and CDR2 SAAADI. The DNA for the CDR3 is TGCGCCAGCACTTGGACAGGGAGTTCTGGGGCCAACGTCCTGACTTTC. Its translation is CASTWTGSSGANVLTF.

V is TRBV20-1 and J is TRBJ2-6; D gene ambiguous. Trimming shortened V by 7 bases and J by 1 base, and 14 bases separated the two germline ends. Germline values: CDR1 DFQATT, CDR2 SNEGSKA (reference sequence). The CDR3 has 15 amino acids. CDR3 DNA sequence: TGCAGTGGGTTTGCACGTGAATCTGGGGCCAACGTCCTGACTTTC. As protein: CSGFARESGANVLTF.

Concerning this clonotype itself: A junction end diverges from the germline sequence, so it may reflect a read error. CDR3 in DNA: TGCAGTTCTAGGCTAGGGATTGAGACCCAGTACTTC. It specifies CSSRLGIETQYF. This sequence joins TRBV20-1 and TRBJ2-5, with unresolved D. This CDR3 is 12 amino acids long. Germline V gene sequence: CDR1 DFQATT, CDR2 SNEGSKA (reference sequence).

The chain links TRBV20-1 to TRBJ2-7, with 7 bases lining up with TRBD2. Germline-derived CDR1 and CDR2 are DFQATT and SNEGSKA (reference sequence). The CDR3 has 16 amino acids. The V and J ends lost 6 bases and 7 bases, in that order; junction bases with no gene match: 21. The CDR3 region has the DNA TGCAGTGCCCTACACATTAGCGGGCCAGAGTACAATGAGCAGTACTTC. This encodes CSALHISGPEYNEQYF.

This clonotype was observed a handful of times. This chain joins TRBV7-9 and TRBJ2-5; D possibly uses TRBD1 or TRBD2 (5 bases each). The CDR3 loop spans 15 amino acids. Per the germline V gene, CDR1 is SEHNR and CDR2 is FQNEAQ (reference sequence). Trimming removed 2 bases at V and 5 bases at J, with 15 bases between. The CDR3, as DNA: TGTGCCAGCAGCTTACGGGCTCAGGGACGGGAGACCCAGTACTTC. Translation: CASSLRAQGRETQYF.

The chain recombines TRBV12-3 or TRBV12-4 with TRBJ1-5; TRBD1 matches 8 bases. The CDR3 loop spans 14 amino acids. Unmatched junction bases numbered 8, after V lost 7 bases and J lost 6 bases. The CDR3 DNA sequence: TGTGCCAGCAACCCGACAGGGGCCGGTCAGCCCCAGCATTTT. It yields the protein CASNPTGAGQPQHF.

V is TRBV6-1 and J is TRBJ2-5, with 10 bases aligning to TRBD1. The trim removed 6 bases at V and 1 base at J, leaving 8 bases unmatched. Germline V gene lookup returns CDR1 MNHNS and CDR2 SASEGT. The CDR3 length is 16 residues. For the CDR3, the DNA is TGTGCCAGCAGCTCCAGGGACAGGGGTCCCCAAGAGACCCAGTACTTC. Its protein is CASSSRDRGPQETQYF.

The rearrangement links TRBV7-8 to TRBJ2-7, with D possibly TRBD2 on 5 matching bases. The CDR3 extends over 13 amino acids. Germline assignment: CDR1 SGHVS and CDR2 FQNEAQ. Trimming left V 6 bases short and J 3 bases short, with 12 bases between. Here the CDR3 reads CASSSPADYEQYF. Written as DNA, the CDR3 is TGTGCCAGCAGTTCCCCAGCGGACTACGAGCAGTACTTC.

This chain connects TRBV12-3 or TRBV12-4 to TRBJ2-3; 12 nucleotides agree with TRBD2. The CDR3 covers 17 residues. V shed 6 bases and J 0 bases; nucleotides not matched to a gene: 7. This CDR3 reads CASRLAGGTISTDTQYF. The CDR3 coding sequence is TGTGCCAGCAGACTAGCGGGAGGTACAATTAGCACAGATACGCAGTATTTT.